This TCR beta chain was identified during a study of T cell repertoires in cytomegalovirus infection (dated by TCRdb to about 2019). General notes on the study: Peptide stimulations targeted recently identified HLA-C-restricted CMV epitopes, whose presentation resists viral immunomodulation, together with well-studied HLA-B-restricted epitopes. Donor HLA type was relevant to the analysis, because carriage of CMV infection together with the matching HLA type was indicated by public TCR beta signatures.

This sample's treatment or condition label indicates: in vitro stimulation with specific CMV peptide epitopes to enrich CMV-specific T cells. V was cut back by 5 bases and J by 6 bases, leaving a gap of 15 bases between them. According to the germline V gene (reference sequence), CDR1 reads SEHNR and CDR2 reads FQNEAQ. Measured from the cysteine to the phenylalanine, the CDR3 is 14 residues long. Of all the DNA, just the CDR3 is kept, 42 bases in frame from base 1. The paper as a whole reports these results and caveats: In both this cohort and an independent cohort of a few hundred donors, the cumulative frequency of public TCR beta family members distinguished carriers of CMV infection plus the relevant HLA type. In the ex vivo response, HLA-C-restricted CMV-specific TCR beta clonotypes were dominant, and in two of eight donors the single most frequent clonotype came from this HLA-C-restricted group.

The sequencer was an Illumina HiSeq 1500. TCRdb trimmed the raw reads at Q25, called clones with MiXCR and kept productive beta chains. Entries are consolidated by CDR3 protein sequence, retaining the most common genes and DNA. Counted in this sample were under 150,000 distinct CDR3 sequences; 30% of them appeared once. The leading ten clones occupy around 41% of the sample. This clonotype was seen ten or more times. Its antigen target is currently unknown. Base qualities were left out, and no much larger clone turns up one base away. The sequence was obtained from a human donor in good health (CMV status not recorded). Some clones in this sample may be carry-over from other donors' samples. The chain couples TRBV7-9 to TRBJ2-3; the best D guess is TRBD2, with 6 bases matching. This specimen was CD8+ T cells from cultured PBMCs, taken from culture after CMV antigen stimulation. The CDR3 loop reads CASSTTSSGDTQYF. The base sequence is TGTGCCAGCAGCACTACTAGCTCAGGGGATACGCAGTATTTT. Full variable domain (CDR3 extended with the reference TRBV7-9 and TRBJ2-3 proteins): DTGVSQNPRHKITKRGQNVTFRCDPISEHNRLYWYRQTLGQGPEFLTYFQNEAQLEKSRLLSDRFSAERPKGSFSTLEIQRTEQGDSAMYLCASSTTSSGDTQYFGPGTRLTVL.